These 20 T cell receptor beta chains came from one sample sequenced in a study of technical replicates of blood from several donors. Some clones are missing from TCRdb's copy, which holds only in-frame ones; the method was immunoSEQ multiplex PCR. This table holds approximately 49,000 clones, about 94% found once. The specimen sequenced was PBMCs. All receptors come from a human donor in good health. Some clones in this sample may be carry-over from other donors' samples.

CDR3: CATGRGDSSYEQYF. The CDR3 DNA sequence: TGTGCCACCGGGCGGGGGGACAGTTCCTACGAGCAGTACTTC. This sequence joins TRBV6-1 and TRBJ2-7, with D possibly TRBD2 on 8 matching bases. The CDR3 length is 14 residues. Trimming stripped 10 bases from V and 1 base from J, with 17 bases between. Germline V gene sequence: CDR1 MNHNS, CDR2 SASEGT.

The V call is TRBV2, the J call TRBJ2-3; 12 nucleotides match TRBD2. There are 13 residues in the CDR3. V lost 6 bases and J lost 10; bases outside the gene matches: 5. The germline gives CDR1 SNHLY, CDR2 FYNNEI. The CDR3 coding sequence is TGTGCCAGCAGCGGACTAGCGGGGCCCCCGCAGTATTTT. Encoded protein: CASSGLAGPPQYF.

The chain has TRBV7-9 and TRBJ2-5; no reliable D call. Germline V gene data show CDR1 as SEHNR and CDR2 as FQNEAQ (reference sequence). The V end was cut by 5 bases, the J end by 5 bases, with 12 bases between. The CDR3 has 13 amino acids. CDR3 loop: CASSNGVAETQYF. Written as DNA, the CDR3 is TGTGCCAGCAGCAATGGTGTAGCTGAGACCCAGTACTTC. Variable domain in full (rest from reference TRBV7-9 and TRBJ2-5): DTGVSQNPRHKITKRGQNVTFRCDPISEHNRLYWYRQTLGQGPEFLTYFQNEAQLEKSRLLSDRFSAERPKGSFSTLEIQRTEQGDSAMYLCASSNGVAETQYFGPGTRLLVL.

The sample holds one count of this clone. The chain has TRBV30 and TRBJ1-2; TRBD1 agrees at 9 bases. In germline, CDR1 is GTSNPN, CDR2 SVGIG (reference sequence). The trim removed 0 bases at V and 9 bases at J, leaving 5 bases unmatched. This CDR3 spans 13 amino acids. As DNA, the CDR3 is TGTGCCTGGAGTGTGGGGGGACAGGGTAGCTACACCTTC. It is translated as CAWSVGGQGSYTF. The complete variable domain, with remaining parts taken from reference TRBV30 and TRBJ1-2, reads SQTIHQWPATLVQPVGSPLSLECTVEGTSNPNLYWYRQAAGRGLQLLFYSVGIGQISSEVPQNLSASRPQDRQFILSSKKLLLSDSGFYLCAWSVGGQGSYTFGSGTRLTVV.

The chain joins TRBV4-1 to TRBJ1-3; D gene ambiguous. The V gene lost 4 bases and the J gene lost 0 bases, with 16 bases spanning the gap. Looked up from germline, CDR1 is MGHRA and CDR2 is YSYEKL. This CDR3 spans 17 amino acids. As DNA, the CDR3 is TGCGCCAGCAGCCTAACTCCGTCGGACTACTCTGGAAACACCATATATTTT. Protein: CASSLTPSDYSGNTIYF.

The J gene is TRBJ2-7, the V gene TRBV7-9; perhaps TRBD1 as D (6 bases). The V gene's germline CDR1 is SEHNR and CDR2 FQNEAQ (reference sequence). The germline V and J ends were trimmed by 5 bases and 0 bases, with 14 bases remaining between them. The CDR3 loop spans 15 amino acids. In DNA form, the CDR3 reads TGTGCCAGCAGCCCCGGACAGTTAAGCTCCTACGAGCAGTACTTC. It translates to CASSPGQLSSYEQYF.

The chain recombines TRBV9 with TRBJ2-1, with TRBD2 identical over 10 bases. In germline, CDR1 is SGDLS, CDR2 YYNGEE. This CDR3 spans 15 amino acids. V dropped 3 bases and J dropped 7; count of bases not matched to a gene: 7. Here the CDR3 reads CASSARGTSVNEQFF. The CDR3 DNA reads TGTGCCAGCAGCGCCCGGGGGACTAGCGTAAATGAGCAGTTCTTC. Complete variable domain (other parts from reference TRBV9 and TRBJ2-1): DSGVTQTPKHLITATGQRVTLRCSPRSGDLSVYWYQQSLDQGLQFLIQYYNGEERAKGNILERFSAQQFPDLHSELNLSSLELGDSALYFCASSARGTSVNEQFFGPGTRLTVL.

This clone has a handful of counts. V is TRBV7-2 and J is TRBJ1-2; D is unresolved. The ends were cut back, 5 bases at V and 6 bases at J, with 19 bases in the middle. Per germline, CDR1 SGHTA and CDR2 FQGNSA. The CDR3 extends over 15 amino acids. In DNA, the CDR3 is TGTGCCAGCAGCCCCTCCACATATCAAGTCGATGGCTACACCTTC. This sequence encodes CASSPSTYQVDGYTF.

V and J are TRBV10-1 and TRBJ1-1; no firm D call. This CDR3 contains 13 residues. The V gene's germline CDR1 is WNHNN and CDR2 SYGVQD (reference sequence). Trimming pared 4 bases from V and 1 base from J, leaving 7 bases between. CDR3 nucleotides: TGCGCCAGCAGTGCGAACAAGAACACTGAAGCTTTCTTT. Translated, it gives CASSANKNTEAFF.

DNA of the CDR3: TGTGCCAGCCTCGAGTTAGGGGCCCAGCATTTT. Translating it yields CASLELGAQHF. J is TRBJ1-5 and V is TRBV6-7, with D maybe TRBD1 (5 bases). TRBV6-7 is filed as an ORF, its function uncertain. The V gene lost 8 bases and the J gene lost 11 bases, with 13 bases spanning the gap. This CDR3 has 11 amino acids.

This chain connects TRBV6-1 to TRBJ2-7, with D perhaps matching TRBD1 (5 bases). Per germline, CDR1 MNHNS and CDR2 SASEGT. Trimming cost V 2 bases and J 5 bases, with 16 bases left between them. The CDR3 spans 15 residues. CDR3 sequence reads: CASSENTQGRDEQYF. DNA of the CDR3: TGTGCCAGCAGTGAAAATACGCAGGGTCGGGACGAGCAGTACTTC.

The CDR3 nucleotides are TGCGCCAGCAGCTTGGATGGACAGGGAGAAGGTGAAAAACTGTTTTTT. Its protein product is CASSLDGQGEGEKLFF. The chain recombines TRBV5-1 with TRBJ1-4; 8 positions match TRBD1. V dropped 0 bases and J dropped 7; count of bases not matched to a gene: 8. This CDR3 comprises 16 residues. CDR1 SGHRS and CDR2 YFSETQ come from the germline V gene.

This clone was seen a few times. The J gene is TRBJ2-7, the V gene TRBV7-7; TRBD1 agrees at 8 bases. This CDR3 is built from 13 residues. V was pared by 3 bases and J by 9 bases, with 7 bases of the junction left unmatched. Looked up from germline, CDR1 is SSHAT and CDR2 is FNYEAQ (reference sequence). CDR3 amino acids: CASSLTQGAGQYF. Here the CDR3 DNA reads TGTGCCAGCAGCTTGACTCAGGGGGCAGGGCAGTACTTC. Together with reference TRBV7-7 and TRBJ2-7, the CDR3 gives the full variable domain: GAGVSQSPRYKVTKRGQDVTLRCDPISSHATLYWYQQALGQGPEFLTYFNYEAQPDKSGLPSDRFSAERPEGSISTLTIQRTEQRDSAMYRCASSLTQGAGQYFGPGTRLTVT.

This sequence joins TRBV4-2 and TRBJ1-2; 7 positions match TRBD1. Trimming removed 6 bases from V and 6 bases from J; junction bases left unmatched: 13. CDR3 length equals 15 residues. CDR1 and CDR2 from the germline V gene are LGHNA and YNFKEQ. CDR3 loop: CASSQSRQGGNGYTF. In DNA form, the CDR3 reads TGTGCCAGCAGTCAATCCCGACAGGGAGGTAATGGCTACACCTTC.

The rearrangement joins TRBV5-1 to TRBJ1-3; D remains ambiguous. Germline V CDR1 and CDR2: SGHRS, YFSETQ. V lost 5 bases, J lost 0 bases, and 6 bases lay in between. This CDR3 is built from 13 residues. The DNA of the CDR3 is TGCGCCAGCAGGCGGGACTCTGGAAACACCATATATTTT. Translating it yields CASRRDSGNTIYF.

The CDR3 DNA sequence: TGTGCCAGCAGCTTATGGGCTAGCGGGAGGGCCGGGGAGACCCAGTACTTC. This codes for CASSLWASGRAGETQYF. J is TRBJ2-5 and V is TRBV7-8; TRBD2 aligns across 12 bases. Losses at the gene ends were 2 bases for V and 5 bases for J; bases not matched to a gene: 9. Germline V gives CDR1 SGHVS, CDR2 FQNEAQ. The CDR3 runs 17 residues.

This chain uses TRBV7-2 with TRBJ2-7; D gene ambiguous. Germline CDR1 and CDR2: SGHTA and FQGNSA. The ends were cut back, 4 bases at V and 2 bases at J, with 12 bases in the middle. The CDR3 extends over 14 amino acids. Here the CDR3 DNA reads TGTGCCAGCAGCTCTTCGGGTTCTGCCTACGAGCAGTACTTC. Translating it yields CASSSSGSAYEQYF.

This chain joins TRBV19 and TRBJ1-5; TRBD1 matches at 7 bases. Germline V gives CDR1 LNHDA, CDR2 SQIVND (reference sequence). J lost 0 bases, V lost 9 bases, and 8 bases had no gene match. This CDR3 comprises 15 residues. CDR3 protein: CASQPTGVSNQPQHF. The CDR3 bases are TGTGCCAGCCAACCTACAGGGGTTAGCAATCAGCCCCAGCATTTT.

V and J are TRBV30 and TRBJ1-2; D may be TRBD1 (6 bases). This CDR3 is built from 12 residues. Looked up from germline, CDR1 is GTSNPN and CDR2 is SVGIG (reference sequence). V was pared by 0 bases and J by 13 bases, with 15 bases between. CDR3 bases: TGTGCCTGGAGTGTACCGGGGGGCTTTATCACCTTC. Residues: CAWSVPGGFITF.

This rearrangement joins TRBV6-5 to TRBJ1-5; D is unclear. Germline V gene sequence: CDR1 MNHEY, CDR2 SVGAGI. V lost 2 bases and J lost 4, with 12 bases in between. The CDR3 extends over 15 amino acids. CDR3 protein: CASSYTRTGNQPQHF. CDR3 nucleotides: TGTGCCAGCAGTTACACAAGAACCGGGAATCAGCCCCAGCATTTT.